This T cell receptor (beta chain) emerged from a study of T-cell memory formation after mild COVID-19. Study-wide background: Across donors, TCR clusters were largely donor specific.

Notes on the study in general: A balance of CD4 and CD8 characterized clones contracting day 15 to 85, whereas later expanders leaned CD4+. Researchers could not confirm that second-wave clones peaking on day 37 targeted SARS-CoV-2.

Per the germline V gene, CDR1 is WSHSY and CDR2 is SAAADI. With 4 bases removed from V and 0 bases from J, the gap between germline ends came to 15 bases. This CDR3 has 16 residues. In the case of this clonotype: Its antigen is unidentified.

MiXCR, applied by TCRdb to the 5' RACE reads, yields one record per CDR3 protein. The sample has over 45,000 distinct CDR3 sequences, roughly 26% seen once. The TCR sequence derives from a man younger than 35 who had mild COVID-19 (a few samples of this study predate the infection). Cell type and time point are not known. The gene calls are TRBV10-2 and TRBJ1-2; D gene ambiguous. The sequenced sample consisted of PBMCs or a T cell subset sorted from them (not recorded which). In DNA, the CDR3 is TGCGCCAGCAGTGGCGGTTGGCGGGGTGCTAACTATGGCTACACCTTC. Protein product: CASSGGWRGANYGYTF.